The sequence of this TCR beta chain was determined in a study of OX40 agonist ivuxolimab in advanced cancers. Generated by immunoSEQ multiplex PCR, the TCRdb table keeps only in-frame clones and is missing some. The profile shows 26,000 or so clones, 88% of them singletons. The material was CD4+ or CD8+ T cells sorted from blood, obtained in a trial of the OX40 agonist ivuxolimab. This clonotype originated in an adult with an advanced solid tumor such as melanoma, head and neck, liver or kidney cancer.

The CDR3 DNA follows: TGTGCCGGCGGGGAGGCTGGGGGCACTGAAGCTTTCTTT. This codes for CAGGEAGGTEAFF. This rearrangement joins TRBV6-6 to TRBJ1-1, with D perhaps TRBD1 (5 bases). Trimming removed 11 bases from V and 4 bases from J, with 17 bases in between. The CDR3 has 13 residues. The V gene's germline CDR1 is MNHNY and CDR2 SVGAGI (reference sequence).